These 32 T cell receptor beta chains were sequenced from one sample in a study of OX40 agonist ivuxolimab in advanced cancers. Profiling relied on immunoSEQ multiplex PCR, and the TCRdb table lists in-frame clones only, not all of them. The sample contains about 20,000 clones, about 83% of which appear only once. This specimen consisted of CD4+ or CD8+ T cells sorted from blood, obtained in a trial of the OX40 agonist ivuxolimab. Receptors originate from an adult with an advanced solid tumor such as melanoma, head and neck, liver or kidney cancer.

The genes are TRBV30 and TRBJ1-2; D possibly corresponds to TRBD1 (6 bases). The CDR3 is 11 residues long. V lost 5 bases and J 6 bases, leaving 10 bases between the germline ends. Germline CDR1 is GTSNPN and CDR2 is SVGIG (reference sequence). CDR3 bases: TGTGCCTGGGGGGGGCCTCATGGCTACACCTTC. It codes for CAWGGPHGYTF.

The J gene is TRBJ2-3, the V gene TRBV9, with TRBD2 matching 9 bases. J was trimmed by 4 bases and V by 1 base; bases with no gene match: 4. Germline assignment: CDR1 SGDLS and CDR2 YYNGEE. The CDR3 spans 15 residues. The CDR3 loop reads CASSVHSGGPDTQYF. CDR3 bases: TGTGCCAGCAGCGTACATAGCGGGGGCCCAGATACGCAGTATTTT.

This clone was counted between two and nine times. This chain connects TRBV5-1 to TRBJ1-1, with D perhaps matching TRBD1 (5 bases). From germline, CDR1 is SGHRS and CDR2 YFSETQ. The CDR3 length is 12 residues. Trimming left V 4 bases short and J 5 bases short, with 9 bases between. The chain's CDR3 is CASSPGGTEAFF. CDR3 bases: TGCGCCAGCAGCCCCGGGGGAACTGAAGCTTTCTTT.

By share, this clone counts as medium-sized. This chain's CDR3 is CASKGKDSNTDTQYF. CDR3 sequence (DNA): TGCGCCAGCAAAGGAAAGGACTCCAACACAGATACGCAGTATTTT. V is TRBV5-1 and J is TRBJ2-3; possibly TRBD2 for D (5 bases). CDR3 length: 15 amino acids. Looked up from germline, CDR1 is SGHRS and CDR2 is YFSETQ. Trimming removed 6 bases from V and 2 bases from J, with 16 bases in between.

The chain is built from TRBV18 and TRBJ2-4; TRBD2 matches at 7 bases. This CDR3 has 17 amino acids. The germline V gene has CDR1 KGHSH and CDR2 LQKENI. V was clipped by 1 base and J by 3 bases; unmatched bases: 9. The CDR3 is CASSPQESSGNKNIQYF. The CDR3 DNA reads TGTGCCAGCTCACCACAGGAGTCTAGCGGCAACAAAAACATTCAGTACTTC.

This chain links TRBV2 with TRBJ2-5; 8 positions agree with TRBD2. Looked up from germline, CDR1 is SNHLY and CDR2 is FYNNEI. V lost 6 bases and J lost 5; bases outside the gene matches: 17. The CDR3 runs 17 residues. CDR3 sequence reads: CASSATSPLAVRETQYF. The CDR3 region has the DNA TGTGCCAGCAGCGCAACCTCACCACTAGCGGTGCGGGAGACCCAGTACTTC. Using reference TRBV2 and TRBJ2-5 for the parts outside the CDR3, the full variable domain is EPEVTQTPSHQVTQMGQEVILRCVPISNHLYFYWYRQILGQKVEFLVSFYNNEISEKSEIFDDQFSVERPDGSNFTLKIRSTKLEDSAMYFCASSATSPLAVRETQYFGPGTRLLVL.

The chain has TRBV7-9 and TRBJ2-7, with TRBD1 as a possible D gene (5 bases). V was pared by 1 base and J by 2 bases, with 12 bases between. From germline, CDR1 is SEHNR and CDR2 FQNEAQ (reference sequence). The CDR3 covers 15 residues. This chain's CDR3 is CASSLEGQSPYEQYF. CDR3 in DNA: TGTGCCAGCAGCTTAGAGGGGCAGTCTCCCTACGAGCAGTACTTC.

The gene calls are TRBV5-1 and TRBJ2-7, with unresolved D. The CDR3 contains 12 residues. In germline, CDR1 is SGHRS, CDR2 YFSETQ. V was pared by 5 bases and J by 3 bases, with 9 bases between. CDR3 protein: CASSPSSYEQYF. As DNA, the CDR3 is TGCGCCAGCAGTCCCTCGAGCTACGAGCAGTACTTC.

The V and J genes are TRBV11-2 and TRBJ2-3, with 7 bases that match TRBD2. Germline trimming cut 6 bases from V and 1 base from J; bases unmatched to any gene: 7. In germline, CDR1 is SGHAT, CDR2 FQNNGV. The CDR3 contains 15 residues. This CDR3 reads CASSLREGGTDTQYF. CDR3 nucleotide sequence: TGTGCCAGCAGTCTTAGGGAGGGTGGCACAGATACGCAGTATTTT.

This clone was detected only once. The rearrangement links TRBV6-1 to TRBJ2-1; 11 positions agree with TRBD2. The CDR3 is 15 amino acids. Germline CDR1 reads MNHNS; CDR2 reads SASEGT. V trimming: 6 bases; J trimming: 5 bases; junction bases outside the gene matches: 6. The CDR3 protein is CASRELAGVNNEQFF. CDR3 in DNA: TGTGCCAGCAGGGAACTAGCGGGGGTAAACAATGAGCAGTTCTTC.

The chain joins TRBV27 to TRBJ1-3, with D possibly being TRBD1 (6 bases). Germline values: CDR1 MNHEY, CDR2 SMNVEV (reference sequence). Trimming removed 2 bases at V and 0 bases at J, with 17 bases between. The CDR3 consists of 18 residues. The CDR3 here is CASSLSWGGYHSGNTIYF. The CDR3 bases are TGTGCCAGCAGTTTAAGTTGGGGGGGCTACCACTCTGGAAACACCATATATTTT.

This clone was recorded only once. The chain combines TRBV6-4 with TRBJ2-1, with D possibly being TRBD1 (6 bases). CDR1 and CDR2 (germline): MRHNA, SNTAGT. This CDR3 is built from 17 residues. V lost 0 bases to trimming and J lost 4 bases, with 16 bases between them. CDR3 nucleotides: TGTGCCAGCAGTGACTCGGCTTACAGGGCCCCATACAATGAGCAGTTCTTC. Translation: CASSDSAYRAPYNEQFF.

The V and J genes are TRBV6-1 and TRBJ1-2; possible D gene TRBD1, 6 bases. The CDR3 is 14 amino acids. Trimming took off 5 bases at V and 7 bases at J, with 17 bases between the two ends. The germline V gene encodes CDR1 MNHNS and CDR2 SASEGT. For the CDR3, the DNA is TGTGCCAGCAGTACCCAACTGGGGGCTGTTGGCTACACCTTC. Its protein is CASSTQLGAVGYTF.

CDR3 amino acids: CASSLNGNNDEQYF. The CDR3 DNA is TGTGCCAGCAGCTTAAACGGGAATAATGACGAGCAGTACTTC. The genes are TRBV7-3 and TRBJ2-7; D is perhaps TRBD2 (5 bases). The CDR3 totals 14 residues. Per germline, CDR1 SGHTA and CDR2 FQGTGA. V lost 1 base to trimming and J lost 5 bases, with 12 bases between them.

This clone appeared a few times. This rearrangement joins TRBV2 to TRBJ1-5, with TRBD1 as a possible D gene (5 bases). The CDR3 has 14 amino acids. The germline V and J ends were trimmed by 10 bases and 7 bases, with 20 bases remaining between them. Germline values: CDR1 SNHLY, CDR2 FYNNEI. Here the CDR3 DNA reads TGTGCCACCGCTATAGGGGCGCGGGGGCAGCCCCAGCATTTT. It translates to CATAIGARGQPQHF.

DNA of the CDR3: TGTGCCAGCAAAGGCCTTAGGAATGAGCAGTTCTTC. It translates to CASKGLRNEQFF. The V gene is TRBV7-9, the J gene TRBJ2-1; no definite D call. The CDR3 totals 12 residues. CDR1 SEHNR and CDR2 FQNEAQ come from the germline V gene (reference sequence). Trimming took off 7 bases at V and 7 bases at J, with 11 bases between the two ends.

This clone was found a few times. The chain combines TRBV30 with TRBJ1-5, with D maybe TRBD1 (5 bases). Germline CDR1 GTSNPN, CDR2 SVGIG (reference sequence). This CDR3 is built from 13 residues. V was clipped by 0 bases and J by 5 bases, with 8 bases between them. The CDR3 protein is CAWSVAGHQPQHF. CDR3 sequence (DNA): TGTGCCTGGAGTGTAGCAGGGCATCAGCCCCAGCATTTT. Combining the CDR3 with reference TRBV30 and TRBJ1-5 gives the whole variable domain SQTIHQWPATLVQPVGSPLSLECTVEGTSNPNLYWYRQAAGRGLQLLFYSVGIGQISSEVPQNLSASRPQDRQFILSSKKLLLSDSGFYLCAWSVAGHQPQHFGDGTRLSIL.

The chain is built from TRBV10-3 and TRBJ2-1; 7 nucleotides align to TRBD1. Germline lookup yields CDR1 ENHRY and CDR2 SYGVKD. This CDR3 has 13 amino acids. The V and J ends lost 10 bases and 8 bases, in that order; junction bases with no gene match: 11. CDR3: CATTQGFIDEQFF. The CDR3 DNA is TGTGCCACTACACAGGGGTTTATCGATGAGCAGTTCTTC.

This chain uses TRBV27 with TRBJ1-2; perhaps TRBD1 as D (6 bases). In germline, CDR1 is MNHEY, CDR2 SMNVEV (reference sequence). This CDR3 has 14 amino acids. V was pared by 2 bases and J by 5 bases, with 12 bases between. In DNA form, the CDR3 reads TGTGCCAGCAGTTTAGGGGGGCTACGGTATGGCTACACCTTC. This gives the protein CASSLGGLRYGYTF.

The chain recombines TRBV10-3 with TRBJ2-3; TRBD2 matches 8 bases. The V gene's germline CDR1 is ENHRY and CDR2 SYGVKD. V dropped 6 bases and J dropped 1; count of bases not matched to a gene: 15. The CDR3 runs 18 residues. Here the CDR3 reads CAISSPTPTSDGTDTQYF. In nucleotides, the CDR3 is TGTGCCATCAGCTCTCCGACCCCGACTAGCGACGGCACAGATACGCAGTATTTT.

The rearrangement uses TRBV7-3 and TRBJ2-5, with D tentatively TRBD1 (6 bases). The ends were cut back, 6 bases at V and 7 bases at J, with 15 bases in the middle. Germline CDR1 is SGHTA and CDR2 is FQGTGA. The CDR3 sequence is 13 residues long. The CDR3 region is CASSYQGIGTQYF. The DNA of the CDR3 is TGTGCCAGCAGTTATCAGGGGATCGGGACCCAGTACTTC.

This chain joins TRBV18 and TRBJ2-7; D not certain. The CDR3 is 14 amino acids. CDR1 and CDR2 (germline): KGHSH, LQKENI. V shed 0 bases and J shed 0 bases, with 6 bases lying between them. CDR3 coding DNA: TGTGCCAGCTCACCACCGGAAAGCTCCTACGAGCAGTACTTC. Translating gives CASSPPESSYEQYF. Drawing the rest from reference TRBV18 and TRBJ2-7, the complete variable domain is NAGVMQNPRHLVRRRGQEARLRCSPMKGHSHVYWYRQLPEEGLKFMVYLQKENIIDESGMPKERFSAEFPKEGPSILRIQQVVRGDSAAYFCASSPPESSYEQYFGPGTRLTVT.

The V gene is TRBV5-6, the J gene TRBJ1-4; TRBD1 agrees at 8 bases. V shed 0 bases, J shed 4 bases, and the junction held 2 bases outside the gene matches. The V gene's germline CDR1 is SGHDT and CDR2 YYEEEE. This CDR3 has 15 amino acids. CDR3 loop: CASSLGGQGNEKLFF. CDR3 bases: TGTGCCAGCAGCTTGGGTGGACAGGGTAATGAAAAACTGTTTTTT. The complete variable domain, with remaining parts taken from reference TRBV5-6 and TRBJ1-4, reads DAGVTQSPTHLIKTRGQQVTLRCSPKSGHDTVSWYQQALGQGPQFIFQYYEEEERQRGNFPDRFSGHQFPNYSSELNVNALLLGDSALYLCASSLGGQGNEKLFFGSGTQLSVL.

The chain has TRBV11-3 and TRBJ2-1; 10 nucleotides line up with TRBD2. This CDR3 has 17 amino acids. J was trimmed by 0 bases and V by 3 bases; bases with no gene match: 5. Germline V gene sequence: CDR1 SGHNT, CDR2 YENEEA. For the CDR3, the DNA is TGTGCCAGCAGCTTTGGGACTAGCGTAAGCTCCTACAATGAGCAGTTCTTC. Its translation is CASSFGTSVSSYNEQFF. The complete variable domain, with remaining parts taken from reference TRBV11-3 and TRBJ2-1, reads EAGVVQSPRYKIIEKKQPVAFWCNPISGHNTLYWYLQNLGQGPELLIRYENEEAVDDSQLPKDRFSAERLKGVDSTLKIQPAELGDSAVYLCASSFGTSVSSYNEQFFGPGTRLTVL.

The chain has TRBV28 and TRBJ2-1; 8 nucleotides line up with TRBD1. The CDR3 extends over 13 amino acids. V shed 6 bases, J shed 7 bases, and the junction held 5 bases outside the gene matches. Germline V gene sequence: CDR1 MDHEN, CDR2 SYDVKM. CDR3 coding DNA: TGTGCCAGCAGCCTGGACAGGGCTAATGAGCAGTTCTTC. It specifies CASSLDRANEQFF.

This chain links TRBV18 with TRBJ2-7; 11 positions match TRBD2. V shed 0 bases and J 0 bases; nucleotides not matched to a gene: 7. Germline loops: CDR1 KGHSH, CDR2 LQKENI. The CDR3 covers 18 residues. The CDR3: CASSPPGLAGGISYEQYF. The CDR3 DNA sequence: TGTGCCAGCTCACCACCGGGTCTAGCGGGAGGTATCTCCTACGAGCAGTACTTC.

The chain employs TRBV2 and TRBJ1-4; TRBD1 matches at 9 bases. The CDR3 contains 15 residues. Germline-derived CDR1 and CDR2 are SNHLY and FYNNEI. V was clipped by 6 bases and J by 7 bases; unmatched bases: 9. CDR3 coding DNA: TGTGCCAGCAGACAAACAGGGGGCCGGGGTGAAAAACTGTTTTTT. Its translation is CASRQTGGRGEKLFF. Full variable domain (remainder filled in from reference TRBV2 and TRBJ1-4): EPEVTQTPSHQVTQMGQEVILRCVPISNHLYFYWYRQILGQKVEFLVSFYNNEISEKSEIFDDQFSVERPDGSNFTLKIRSTKLEDSAMYFCASRQTGGRGEKLFFGSGTQLSVL.

The CDR3, as DNA: TGTGCCAGCAGTTTTAATTGGGATCCAGGCGAGCAGTACTTC. Amino acid sequence: CASSFNWDPGEQYF. The chain employs TRBV28 and TRBJ2-7, with no clear D. CDR3 length: 14 residues. The germline V gene has CDR1 MDHEN and CDR2 SYDVKM. Trimming shortened V by 3 bases and J by 6 bases, and 15 bases separated the two germline ends.

V usage is TRBV27 and J usage is TRBJ1-5; possibly TRBD1 for D (5 bases). The CDR3 consists of 14 residues. CDR1 and CDR2 from the germline V gene are MNHEY and SMNVEV (reference sequence). Trimming took off 2 bases at V and 4 bases at J, with 9 bases between the two ends. The chain's CDR3 is CASSLQGSNQPQHF. Here the CDR3 DNA reads TGTGCCAGCAGTTTACAGGGAAGTAATCAGCCCCAGCATTTT.

The chain is built from TRBV3-1 (or the pseudogene TRBV3-2) and TRBJ1-4; D not certain. The CDR3 contains 9 residues. V dropped 6 bases and J dropped 15 bases, with 8 bases sitting between them. The germline gives CDR1 LGHDT, CDR2 YNNKEL (reference sequence). CDR3 DNA sequence: TGTGCCAGCAGTAGGTTAGTGTTTTTT. Protein product: CASSRLVFF.

This clone is classed as medium-sized (0.01 to 0.1%). The rearrangement links TRBV6-5 to TRBJ1-2; D remains unclear. Per the germline V gene, CDR1 is MNHEY and CDR2 is SVGAGI. The ends were cut back, 8 bases at V and 0 bases at J, with 10 bases in the middle. CDR3 length equals 13 residues. CDR3 region: CASGSPTNYGYTF. In DNA form, the CDR3 reads TGTGCCAGCGGTAGCCCCACTAACTATGGCTACACCTTC.

V and J are TRBV28 and TRBJ1-1; 7 bases are shared with TRBD1. CDR3 length: 12 amino acids. Germline CDR1 is MDHEN and CDR2 is SYDVKM. The J segment lost 7 bases and the V segment lost 8 bases, leaving 7 bases of the junction unmatched. The CDR3: CASSGQLFEAFF. In DNA, the CDR3 is TGTGCCAGCTCGGGACAGCTATTTGAAGCTTTCTTT.